The present T cell receptor (beta chain) was sequenced within a study (dated by TCRdb to the mid-2010s). At the level of the whole study: Whether tumor-infiltrating Tregs in breast cancer are recruited from blood Tregs or converted in situ from other CD4+ T cell subsets was tested.

Cells that were CD4+CD25+CD127-/low were the ones isolated as Tregs. Tregs, naive and memory CD4+ T cells from tumor, blood and ipsilateral draining lymph nodes of five or six breast cancer patients underwent full-length TCR alpha and beta sequencing. Tumor tissue and lymph nodes from ipsilateral axillary dissection were perfused with PBS, minced and digested with collagenase I and hyaluronidase. FACS confirmed that the sorted cell populations were more than 90% pure. The investigation overall reported the following: The TCR gene usage of tumor memory CD4+ T cells clustered together with blood and lymph node memory CD4+ cells and with lymph node naive CD4+ cells. The validation in the larger cohort was limited to a single TCR beta V-J rearrangement instead of whole repertoires. Tumor-infiltrating Treg TCR alpha and beta sequences overlapped most with tumor naive CD4+ T cells, then with blood naive CD4+ T cells.

With regard to this clonotype: No cognate antigen has been identified for it. A much larger clone lies a single base off, so this may be a read error.

Amplification of full-length TCR variable regions was done by 5' RACE PCR using constant-region reverse primers, and this step was followed by semi-nested PCR with Nested Universal Primer A. The ReliaPrep RNA Cell Miniprep System was used to extract total RNA, which was then reverse transcribed into 5'RACE-ready cDNA with the SMARTer RACE 5'/3' Kit. Multiplex adaptors were used to barcode full-length TCR alpha and beta libraries, and the barcoded libraries were sequenced on an Illumina MiSeq. Under the source paper's analysis protocol: For each of nine subset-tissue groups, sequencing data from the five patients were pooled, and the groups were then compared using unsupervised clustering of TCR gene usage. The Morisita-Horn index was used to calculate repertoire similarity, with shared sequences weighted according to their contribution to each repertoire. The public sequencing data were trimmed at Q25 with fastp and processed into clonotypes with MiXCR by TCRdb, which kept only in-frame beta chains. Every entry covers one CDR3 protein and lists the most common genes and DNA from its rows. TCRdb, not the authors, supplied the V and J calls. The sample table lists some 32,000 distinct CDR3 sequences, 25% to 30% of them with a count of one. Of the sample, approximately 2.2% falls within the top ten clones.

For CDR1 and CDR2, the germline V gene lists MNHEY and SVGAGI. Reading from cysteine to phenylalanine, the CDR3 counts 15 amino acids. This entry keeps only the CDR3 DNA: 45 bases, framed from base 1. The sequenced sample consisted of tumor-infiltrating Tregs sorted from the breast tumor. The sequence was obtained from a female donor with breast cancer. The V and J genes are TRBV6-5 and TRBJ1-1; no D gene can be assigned with confidence. The CDR3 reads as follows: CASKYGGGMNTEALF. The DNA sequence follows: TGTGCCAGCAAATACGGTGGAGGGATGAACACTGAAGCTCTCTTT.